The 31 T cell receptor beta chains given below trace back to one sample, sequenced in a study of blood T cell repertoires in COVID-19. The method was immunoSEQ multiplex PCR; TCRdb's version includes in-frame clones alone and lacks a portion of them. The sample includes roughly 200,000 clones, 70% to 90% of them seen just once. The sequenced sample consisted of peripheral blood. The receptors were sampled from a man between 60 and 75 years old with acute or convalescent COVID-19.

The V call is TRBV21-1, the J call TRBJ2-5; the table's D call TRBD2 went unverified against the DNA. TRBV21-1 is shown as a pseudogene. The CDR3 runs to 16 residues. The chain's CDR3 is CASSNTSGRAHGGQYF. CDR3 bases: TGTGCCAGCAGCAACACTAGCGGGAGGGCCCACGGGGGCCAGTACTTC.

V usage is TRBV23-1 and J usage is TRBJ2-2; D may be TRBD2 (5 bases). TRBV23-1 is designated an ORF whose function remains uncertain. This CDR3 spans 15 amino acids. The V end was cut by 0 bases, the J end by 3 bases, with 8 bases between. CDR3 DNA: TGCGCCAGCAGTCAATCTAGGACTTACACCGGGGAGCTGTTTTTT. It translates to CASSQSRTYTGELFF.

Points on this clone: One junction end does not reproduce the germline sequence, and a read error may be involved. The rearrangement links TRBV7-7 to TRBJ2-2, with a possible D match to TRBD1 (5 bases). The CDR3 runs to 12 residues. CDR1 and CDR2 (germline): SSHAT, FNYEAQ (reference sequence). CDR3 amino acids: CASSPGTGELFF. CDR3 DNA: TGTGCTAGCAGTCCAGGGACCGGGGAGCTGTTTTTT.

Notes on this clone: The identical CDR3 is also encoded by other nucleotide sequences in the sample. This chain links TRBV7-9 with TRBJ2-7; maybe TRBD1 (5 bases). Trimming took 2 bases from V and 2 from J, leaving 13 bases between them. CDR3 length equals 15 residues. Germline V gene sequence: CDR1 SEHNR, CDR2 FQNEAQ (reference sequence). CDR3: CASSLLGQGTYEQYF. CDR3 bases: TGTGCCAGCAGCTTACTCGGGCAGGGAACCTACGAGCAGTACTTC.

This clone was seen more than once but under ten times. CDR3 in DNA: TGTGCCACCAGCAGAGATAAGGGAGCGGGAAACTCCTACGAGCAGTACTTC. Its translation is CATSRDKGAGNSYEQYF. The rearrangement links TRBV15 to TRBJ2-7; TRBD2 matches 7 bases. Germline-derived CDR1 and CDR2 are LNHNV and YYDKDF (reference sequence). The CDR3 runs 17 residues. Trimming cost V 0 bases and J 0 bases; bases outside gene matches: 8.

This clone appeared a few times. The V gene is TRBV6-2 or TRBV6-3, the J gene TRBJ1-2; TRBD1 aligns across 9 bases. CDR3 length equals 18 residues. Trimming took 0 bases from V and 0 from J; bases not matched to a gene: 8. CDR1 is MNHEY, CDR2 SVGEGT, per germline. CDR3 nucleotides: TGTGCCAGCAGTTACTCGATACGGACAGGGGTGGCTAACTATGGCTACACCTTC. Amino acids: CASSYSIRTGVANYGYTF.

The CDR3 bases are TGTGCCAGCAGCTTAGTGGGGGCAGGGGGATCCTCTGGAAACACCATATATTTT. Protein: CASSLVGAGGSSGNTIYF. The chain combines TRBV7-2 with TRBJ1-3; TRBD1 aligns across 7 bases. CDR3 length equals 18 residues. Germline V gives CDR1 SGHTA, CDR2 FQGNSA. The J segment lost 0 bases and the V segment lost 1 base, leaving 9 bases of the junction unmatched.

The chain uses TRBV15 and TRBJ2-1, with 8 bases fitting TRBD2. Germline V gene sequence: CDR1 LNHNV, CDR2 YYDKDF (reference sequence). This CDR3 is 14 amino acids long. V dropped 4 bases and J dropped 7; count of bases not matched to a gene: 6. CDR3 coding DNA: TGTGCCACCAGCACAGAGCGGGAGCCAAATGAGCAGTTCTTC. Translating gives CATSTEREPNEQFF.

This clone has only a few counts. V and J are TRBV3-1 (or the pseudogene TRBV3-2) and TRBJ2-1; 12 positions agree with TRBD1. The CDR3 has 15 residues. The germline V gene has CDR1 LGHDT and CDR2 YNNKEL (reference sequence). The junction had 5 bases not matched to a gene; V was cut back by 4 bases and J by 7 bases. Here the CDR3 reads CASSLGQGARNEQFF. The CDR3 region has the DNA TGTGCCAGCAGCCTGGGACAGGGGGCAAGGAATGAGCAGTTCTTC.

The V call is TRBV7-2, the J call TRBJ2-1, with D uncertain. Trimming removed 0 bases from V and 9 bases from J, with 9 bases in between. This CDR3 is built from 13 residues. Per germline, CDR1 SGHTA and CDR2 FQGNSA. CDR3 in DNA: TGTGCCAGCAGCTTAGCGTCAGCGAGTGAGCAGTTCTTC. It specifies CASSLASASEQFF.

This chain links TRBV11-3 with TRBJ2-1; 7 bases map to TRBD1. Trimming at V came to 5 bases and at J to 7 bases, leaving 5 bases not matched to a gene. Germline V gives CDR1 SGHNT, CDR2 YENEEA. CDR3 size: 13 residues. CDR3 loop: CASSTDRLNEQFF. In DNA form, the CDR3 reads TGTGCCAGCAGCACGGACAGGCTGAATGAGCAGTTCTTC. The full variable domain, completed using reference TRBV11-3 and TRBJ2-1, is EAGVVQSPRYKIIEKKQPVAFWCNPISGHNTLYWYLQNLGQGPELLIRYENEEAVDDSQLPKDRFSAERLKGVDSTLKIQPAELGDSAVYLCASSTDRLNEQFFGPGTRLTVL.

This clone was picked up a small number of times. V usage is TRBV7-9 and J usage is TRBJ2-5; unclear D gene. The germline gives CDR1 SEHNR, CDR2 FQNEAQ (reference sequence). The CDR3 is 12 amino acids. The V and J ends lost 4 bases and 5 bases respectively, with 8 bases between them. The CDR3 DNA follows: TGTGCCAGCAGCTCGAGCCCCGAGACCCAGTACTTC. This translates into CASSSSPETQYF.

The V and J genes are TRBV19 and TRBJ2-5, with no clear D. V was pared by 5 bases and J by 5 bases, with 6 bases between. The CDR3 has 11 residues. Germline V lookup: CDR1 LNHDA, CDR2 SQIVND (reference sequence). The CDR3 spells CASSARETQYF. CDR3 bases: TGTGCCAGTAGTGCTCGGGAGACCCAGTACTTC.

The chain has TRBV28 and TRBJ1-1; unclear D gene. This CDR3 contains 15 residues. Trimming took off 5 bases at V and 0 bases at J, with 13 bases between the two ends. Germline V gene lookup returns CDR1 MDHEN and CDR2 SYDVKM. The CDR3 region has the DNA TGTGCCAGCAGTCACAGTCCAGCACTGAACACTGAAGCTTTCTTT. Translating it yields CASSHSPALNTEAFF.

This sequence joins TRBV7-2 and TRBJ1-2; 11 bases fit TRBD1. V shed 0 bases and J 12 bases; nucleotides not matched to a gene: 6. The CDR3 sequence is 14 residues long. The germline gives CDR1 SGHTA, CDR2 FQGNSA. CDR3 loop: CASSLAPGTGGNTF. The CDR3 coding sequence is TGTGCCAGCAGCTTAGCCCCCGGGACAGGGGGAAACACCTTC.

The rearrangement uses TRBV7-3 and TRBJ2-3; 8 bases match TRBD1. The germline gives CDR1 SGHTA, CDR2 FQGTGA. This CDR3 has 17 residues. V lost 0 bases and J lost 0; bases outside the gene matches: 5. The CDR3 sequence: CASSLTGAGGSTDTQYF. For the CDR3, the DNA is TGTGCCAGCAGCTTAACAGGGGCAGGGGGCAGCACAGATACGCAGTATTTT. The whole variable domain, remainder taken from reference TRBV7-3 and TRBJ2-3, is GAGVSQTPSNKVTEKGKYVELRCDPISGHTALYWYRQSLGQGPEFLIYFQGTGAADDSGLPNDRFFAVRPEGSVSTLKIQRTERGDSAVYLCASSLTGAGGSTDTQYFGPGTRLTVL.

V gene TRBV19 combines with J gene TRBJ2-7; TRBD2 matches 8 bases. CDR3 length equals 13 residues. CDR1 is LNHDA and CDR2 is SQIVND in the germline V gene (reference sequence). The J segment lost 3 bases and the V segment lost 8 bases, leaving 6 bases of the junction unmatched. The CDR3 spells CASERGLGYEQYF. In nucleotides, the CDR3 is TGTGCCAGTGAGCGGGGACTAGGCTACGAGCAGTACTTC.

Of note for this clone: The junction departs from the called germline gene at one end, perhaps through a read error. The chain employs TRBV10-3 and TRBJ1-2; D is perhaps TRBD1 (6 bases). CDR1 is ENHRY, CDR2 SYGVKD, per germline. This CDR3 has 13 amino acids. This chain's CDR3 is CAISESPGQSYTF. The CDR3 nucleotides are TGTGCCATCAGCGAGTCCCCAGGACAGAGCTACACCTTC.

The rearrangement joins TRBV27 to TRBJ2-5, with 11 bases matching TRBD2. This CDR3 is built from 14 residues. Trimming removed 5 bases from V and 7 bases from J; junction bases left unmatched: 6. Germline values: CDR1 MNHEY, CDR2 SMNVEV (reference sequence). Written as DNA, the CDR3 is TGTGCCAGCAGTAAGGGGACTAGCGGCGGGACCCAGTACTTC. As protein: CASSKGTSGGTQYF.

The CDR3 sequence is CASSYQASDSYEQYF. Written as DNA, the CDR3 is TGTGCCAGCAGTTACCAGGCTAGCGACTCCTACGAGCAGTACTTC. The chain joins TRBV6-5 to TRBJ2-7; D perhaps matches TRBD2 (6 bases). The CDR3 is made up of 15 amino acids. Germline CDR1 and CDR2: MNHEY and SVGAGI. V was trimmed by 2 bases and J by 0 bases, leaving 11 bases between them.

The genes are TRBV7-9 and TRBJ2-3; TRBD1 aligns across 7 bases. The CDR3 has 15 amino acids. V dropped 5 bases and J dropped 5; count of bases not matched to a gene: 10. Germline loops: CDR1 SEHNR, CDR2 FQNEAQ (reference sequence). The CDR3 here is CASSPRDSGGDTQYF. CDR3 bases: TGTGCCAGCAGCCCCCGGGACAGCGGAGGAGATACGCAGTATTTT. Full variable domain (remainder filled in from reference TRBV7-9 and TRBJ2-3): DTGVSQNPRHKITKRGQNVTFRCDPISEHNRLYWYRQTLGQGPEFLTYFQNEAQLEKSRLLSDRFSAERPKGSFSTLEIQRTEQGDSAMYLCASSPRDSGGDTQYFGPGTRLTVL.

This chain joins TRBV9 and TRBJ2-1; the D is unclear. The CDR3 spans 12 residues. V gave up 0 bases and J gave up 9 bases, with 7 bases separating them. Germline lookup yields CDR1 SGDLS and CDR2 YYNGEE. CDR3 sequence reads: CASSVGVLEQFF. The CDR3, as DNA: TGTGCCAGCAGCGTAGGAGTTCTTGAGCAGTTCTTC. Drawing the rest from reference TRBV9 and TRBJ2-1, the complete variable domain is DSGVTQTPKHLITATGQRVTLRCSPRSGDLSVYWYQQSLDQGLQFLIQYYNGEERAKGNILERFSAQQFPDLHSELNLSSLELGDSALYFCASSVGVLEQFFGPGTRLTVL.

Of note for this clone: At the DNA level, this CDR3 is encoded by other sequences in the same sample as well. The chain links TRBV7-2 to TRBJ1-3; no clear D gene. The CDR3 contains 15 residues. From germline, CDR1 is SGHTA and CDR2 FQGNSA. V was clipped by 1 base and J by 0 bases, with 7 bases between them. The CDR3 reads CASSLGGSSGNTIYF. DNA for the CDR3: TGTGCCAGCAGCTTAGGAGGGAGCTCTGGAAACACCATATATTTT.

The genes are TRBV19 and TRBJ2-1; D gene unclear. CDR3 length: 15 residues. V lost 10 bases and J lost 0, with 16 bases in between. CDR1 is LNHDA and CDR2 is SQIVND in the germline V gene (reference sequence). CDR3 residues: CATTQVLDSYNEQFF. The CDR3 DNA reads as TGTGCCACCACGCAGGTGTTAGACTCCTACAATGAGCAGTTCTTC.

The V call is TRBV7-9, the J call TRBJ1-2; D is undetermined. Germline V gene data show CDR1 as SEHNR and CDR2 as FQNEAQ (reference sequence). With 2 bases removed from V and 4 bases from J, the gap between germline ends came to 8 bases. The length of the CDR3 is 13 residues. This CDR3 is CASSLLGSYGYTF. The CDR3, as DNA: TGTGCCAGCAGCTTATTGGGCAGCTATGGCTACACCTTC.

J is TRBJ1-4 and V is TRBV5-8, with a weak D call TRBD1 (5 bases). The germline V gene has CDR1 SGHTS and CDR2 YDEGEE. This CDR3 is 13 amino acids long. Deletions cut 4 bases from V and 10 bases from J, with 14 bases between. As DNA, the CDR3 is TGTGCCAGCAGCCGGGACTACGAAGGAAAACTGTTTTTT. Its translation: CASSRDYEGKLFF.

This CDR3 reads CASSREGATGELFF. The CDR3 DNA follows: TGCGCCAGCAGCCGGGAGGGGGCCACCGGGGAGCTGTTTTTT. The rearrangement joins TRBV5-1 to TRBJ2-2; perhaps TRBD2 as D (8 bases). Germline V gives CDR1 SGHRS, CDR2 YFSETQ. Deletions cut 4 bases from V and 4 bases from J, with 11 bases between. CDR3 length: 14 residues.

This chain connects TRBV7-9 to TRBJ1-6, with D maybe TRBD1 (6 bases). V lost 4 bases, J lost 4 bases, and 14 bases lay in between. Germline V gene data show CDR1 as SEHNR and CDR2 as FQNEAQ (reference sequence). The CDR3 runs to 16 residues. The CDR3 is CASSSSSGQYNSPLHF. CDR3 nucleotide sequence: TGTGCCAGCAGCTCCTCCTCTGGACAGTATAATTCACCCCTCCACTTT.

This chain links TRBV3-1 (or the pseudogene TRBV3-2) with TRBJ1-3; maybe TRBD1 (6 bases). The germline V gene has CDR1 LGHDT and CDR2 YNNKEL (reference sequence). This CDR3 has 16 residues. Trimming removed 5 bases from V and 0 bases from J, with 14 bases in between. The CDR3 spells CASSWGQSLSGNTIYF. CDR3 in DNA: TGTGCCAGCAGCTGGGGGCAGTCCCTCTCTGGAAACACCATATATTTT.

This chain uses TRBV7-6 with TRBJ2-5; TRBD2 aligns across 14 bases. The length of the CDR3 is 16 residues. Germline CDR1 and CDR2: SGHVS and FNYEAQ. Trimming removed 4 bases from V and 0 bases from J; junction bases left unmatched: 1. Here the CDR3 DNA reads TGTGCCAGCAGCTGGGGACTAGCGGGGGACCAAGAGACCCAGTACTTC. Protein product: CASSWGLAGDQETQYF.

The rearrangement joins TRBV7-9 to TRBJ1-1, with D maybe TRBD1 (5 bases). The CDR3 sequence is 16 residues long. CDR1 is SEHNR, CDR2 FQNEAQ, per germline (reference sequence). V gave up 4 bases and J gave up 1 base, with 16 bases separating them. The CDR3 loop reads CASSSAGPRGNTEAFF. CDR3 coding DNA: TGTGCCAGCAGCTCCGCGGGGCCTCGGGGGAACACTGAAGCTTTCTTT.